The entry below gives a single TCR beta chain sequence along with its context. This clonotype was counted a few times. Which antigen it targets is not known. Base quality data are lacking; no much larger clone is found one base away. The library was built by means of 5' RACE. Reads for this sample came from an Illumina HiSeq 2000. Template switching added a universal primer binding site, and the final cDNA carried a unique molecular identifier that allowed TCR cDNA molecules to be counted accurately. Specific primers in the conserved constant-segment region were used to synthesize first-strand cDNA for TCR alpha and beta chains. To control for contamination, every cDNA library was double barcoded, receiving both a SMART-Mk sample barcode and Illumina barcodes. Two successive PCR steps introduced TruSeq adapter sequences along with Illumina sample barcodes. The TCR alpha and beta cDNA libraries were sequenced on the Illumina HiSeq platform using custom primers. From the authors' description of their analysis: Unique molecular identifiers were extracted from raw reads with MiGEC, and CDR3 positions were determined with MiXCR. Recombination models were inferred per individual with the repgenHMM and IGoR tools using an EM algorithm. The tcR package in R was used for shared clonotype analysis, with sharing normalized by the product of cloneset sizes. Out-of-frame nonproductive sequences were analyzed to study raw recombination free of thymic and clonal selection effects. TCRdb reprocessed the public reads (quality trimming at Q25 with fastp, clone calling with MiXCR) and kept in-frame beta chains. Entries are consolidated by CDR3 protein sequence, retaining the most common genes and DNA. These V and J calls are TCRdb output, not the study's own analysis. The table for this sample lists 400,000 to 500,000 distinct CDR3 sequences; about a fifth of them were counted only once. The ten most abundant clones make up roughly 12% of the sample.

Only healthy Caucasian donors were included. Three unrelated non-twin adults were also sequenced: a male aged 18 to 29, a male aged 50 to 60 and a female aged 50 to 60. Miltenyi CD45RO+ enrichment and human naive T-cell isolation kits were used to isolate memory (CD45RO+) and naive T cells from PBMC. The sample is drawn from a study of identical twins (dated by TCRdb to the mid-2010s). For context, the study as a whole: To test whether fetal clonotypes persist, this study deep-sequenced TCR alpha and beta repertoires from monozygotic twins, from unrelated adults of various ages, and from cord blood. Replicate twin experiments were performed at different times using different library preparation protocols to rule out contamination. Beyond this particular receptor, the publication reports: Conclusions relied on cross-sectional statistical analysis, since the same donors could not be followed over many years. Invariant T cells such as MAIT and iNKT could partly confound zero-insertion analyses, though diverse VJ usage argued against this for most clonotypes. Excess twin sharing in beta out-of-frame sequences was weaker because fewer shared sequences lowered the signal-to-noise ratio. Abundant cord blood beta clonotypes carried fewer insertions; young adult naive repertoires showed a weaker similar trend, while memory repertoires showed none. Compared with coincidental sharing between unrelated individuals, out-of-frame TCR alpha sequences shared between twins had an excess of sequences with low generation probability. In monozygotic twins, recombination models systematically underestimated out-of-frame TCR alpha sharing, but the models matched the sharing seen between unrelated individuals.

The CDR3 holds 17 amino acids from the cysteine to the phenylalanine. The entry retains the CDR3 DNA only, 51 bases that are in frame from base 1. From a lookup of the germline V gene, CDR1 and CDR2 are SGHVS and FNYEAQ. Trimming takes 1 base from V and 3 bases from J, and the germline ends sit 19 bases apart. The sample comprised naive T cells sorted from blood. The cell subset or site label of this sample denotes: cells isolated with a human naive T-cell isolation kit. The sequence was collected from a man aged 50 or older in good health. This chain joins TRBV7-6 to TRBJ2-7; no confident D gene assignment can be made. CDR3 region: CASSLGLVSPWIYEQYF. The bases read TGTGCCAGCAGCTTAGGTTTGGTTTCCCCTTGGATCTACGAGCAGTACTTC.